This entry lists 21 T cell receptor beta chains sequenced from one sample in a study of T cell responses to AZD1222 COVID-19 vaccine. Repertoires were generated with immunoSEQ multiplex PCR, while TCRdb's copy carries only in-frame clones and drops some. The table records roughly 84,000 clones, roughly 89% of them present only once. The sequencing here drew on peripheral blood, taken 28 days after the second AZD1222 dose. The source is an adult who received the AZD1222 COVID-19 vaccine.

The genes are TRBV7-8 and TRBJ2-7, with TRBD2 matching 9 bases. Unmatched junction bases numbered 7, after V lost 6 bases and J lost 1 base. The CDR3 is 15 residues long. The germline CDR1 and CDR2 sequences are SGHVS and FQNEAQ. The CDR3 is CASRASGVISYEQYF. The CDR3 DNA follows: TGTGCCAGCAGGGCTAGCGGGGTGATATCCTACGAGCAGTACTTC.

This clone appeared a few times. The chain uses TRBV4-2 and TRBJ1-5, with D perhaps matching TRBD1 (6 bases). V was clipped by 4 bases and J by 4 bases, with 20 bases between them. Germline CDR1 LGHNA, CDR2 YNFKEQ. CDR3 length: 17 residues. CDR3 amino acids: CASSPQGQVRRNQPQHF. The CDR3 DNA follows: TGTGCCAGCAGCCCCCAGGGGCAGGTTCGAAGGAATCAGCCCCAGCATTTT.

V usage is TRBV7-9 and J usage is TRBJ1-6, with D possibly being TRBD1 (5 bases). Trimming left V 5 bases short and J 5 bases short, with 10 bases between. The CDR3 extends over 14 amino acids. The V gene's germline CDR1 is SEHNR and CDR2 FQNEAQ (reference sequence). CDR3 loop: CASSEGLNNSPLHF. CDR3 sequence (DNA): TGTGCCAGCAGCGAGGGACTGAATAATTCACCCCTCCACTTT. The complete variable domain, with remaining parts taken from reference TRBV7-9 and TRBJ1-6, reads DTGVSQNPRHKITKRGQNVTFRCDPISEHNRLYWYRQTLGQGPEFLTYFQNEAQLEKSRLLSDRFSAERPKGSFSTLEIQRTEQGDSAMYLCASSEGLNNSPLHFGNGTRLTVT.

CDR3 protein: CASSFRQGGGYTF. CDR3 in DNA: TGTGCCAGCAGCTTCAGACAGGGGGGTGGCTACACCTTC. The chain couples TRBV7-9 to TRBJ1-2; 9 bases are a match to TRBD1. V gave up 3 bases and J gave up 7 bases; unmatched junction bases: 3. This CDR3 region has 13 residues. Per the germline V gene, CDR1 is SEHNR and CDR2 is FQNEAQ (reference sequence).

CDR3 amino acids: CSAGQGLNEQFF. The CDR3 DNA follows: TGCAGCGCCGGACAGGGGTTGAATGAGCAGTTCTTC. The chain joins TRBV29-1 to TRBJ2-1; the match to TRBD1 covers 9 bases. The CDR3 has 12 amino acids. The trim removed 7 bases at V and 7 bases at J, leaving 5 bases unmatched. Germline V CDR1 and CDR2: SQVTM, ANQGSEA.

The CDR3 DNA reads TGTGCCAGCACCCATGGGGGGGGCTACAATGAGCAGTTCTTC. Its translation: CASTHGGGYNEQFF. The genes are TRBV5-6 and TRBJ2-1, with 7 bases identical to TRBD2. The CDR3 sequence is 14 residues long. Germline trimming cut 6 bases from V and 3 bases from J; bases unmatched to any gene: 6. Looked up from germline, CDR1 is SGHDT and CDR2 is YYEEEE.

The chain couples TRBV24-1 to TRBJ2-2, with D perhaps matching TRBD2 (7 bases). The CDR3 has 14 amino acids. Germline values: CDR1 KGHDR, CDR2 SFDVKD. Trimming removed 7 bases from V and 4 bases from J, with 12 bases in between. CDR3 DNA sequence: TGTGCCACCAGCTGGGGAGGGGGCACCGGGGAGCTGTTTTTT. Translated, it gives CATSWGGGTGELFF.

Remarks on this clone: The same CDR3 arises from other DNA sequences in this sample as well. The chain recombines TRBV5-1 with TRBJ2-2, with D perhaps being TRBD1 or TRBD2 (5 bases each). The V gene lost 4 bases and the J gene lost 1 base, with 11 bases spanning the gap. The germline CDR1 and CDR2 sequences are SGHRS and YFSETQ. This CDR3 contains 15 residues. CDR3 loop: CASSPGTVNTGELFF. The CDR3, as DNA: TGCGCCAGCAGCCCAGGGACGGTGAACACCGGGGAGCTGTTTTTT.

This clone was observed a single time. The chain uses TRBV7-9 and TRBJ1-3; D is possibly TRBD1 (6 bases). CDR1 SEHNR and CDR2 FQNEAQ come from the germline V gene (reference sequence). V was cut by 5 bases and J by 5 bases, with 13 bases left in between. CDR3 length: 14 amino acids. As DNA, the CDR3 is TGTGCCAGCAGCCCTACAGGGTTTCGAAACACCATATATTTT. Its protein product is CASSPTGFRNTIYF.

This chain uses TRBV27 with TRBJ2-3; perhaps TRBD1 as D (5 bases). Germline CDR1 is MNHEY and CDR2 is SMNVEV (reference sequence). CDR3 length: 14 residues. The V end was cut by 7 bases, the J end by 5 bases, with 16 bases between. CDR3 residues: CASTPQVRGDTQYF. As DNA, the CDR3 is TGTGCCAGCACTCCACAGGTCCGTGGAGATACGCAGTATTTT.

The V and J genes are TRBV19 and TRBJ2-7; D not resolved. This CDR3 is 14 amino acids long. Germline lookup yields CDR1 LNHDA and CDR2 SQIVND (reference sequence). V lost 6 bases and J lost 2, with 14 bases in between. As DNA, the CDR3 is TGTGCCAGTAGCTCTCTCCTGGGCCCCTACGAGCAGTACTTC. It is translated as CASSSLLGPYEQYF. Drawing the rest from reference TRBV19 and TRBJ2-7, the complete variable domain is DGGITQSPKYLFRKEGQNVTLSCEQNLNHDAMYWYRQDPGQGLRLIYYSQIVNDFQKGDIAEGYSVSREKKESFPLTVTSAQKNPTAFYLCASSSLLGPYEQYFGPGTRLTVT.

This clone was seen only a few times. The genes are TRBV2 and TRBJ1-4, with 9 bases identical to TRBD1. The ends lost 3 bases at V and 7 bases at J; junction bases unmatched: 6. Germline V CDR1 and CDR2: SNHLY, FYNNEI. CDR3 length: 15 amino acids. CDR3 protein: CASSDLGTGLEKLFF. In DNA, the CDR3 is TGTGCCAGCAGTGACCTCGGGACAGGGCTTGAAAAACTGTTTTTT.

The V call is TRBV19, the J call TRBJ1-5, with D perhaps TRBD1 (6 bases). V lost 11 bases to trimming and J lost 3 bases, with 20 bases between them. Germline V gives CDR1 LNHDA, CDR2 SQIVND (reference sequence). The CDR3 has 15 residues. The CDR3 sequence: CASTLQGDLNQPQHF. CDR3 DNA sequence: TGTGCCTCCACTTTACAGGGTGACCTCAATCAGCCCCAGCATTTT.

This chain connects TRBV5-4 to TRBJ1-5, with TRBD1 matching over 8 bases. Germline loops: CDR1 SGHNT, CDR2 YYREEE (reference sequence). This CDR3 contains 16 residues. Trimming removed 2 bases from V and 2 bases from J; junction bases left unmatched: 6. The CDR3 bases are TGTGCCAGCAGCTTACTGGACAGGGAGGGCAATCAGCCCCAGCATTTT. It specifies CASSLLDREGNQPQHF.

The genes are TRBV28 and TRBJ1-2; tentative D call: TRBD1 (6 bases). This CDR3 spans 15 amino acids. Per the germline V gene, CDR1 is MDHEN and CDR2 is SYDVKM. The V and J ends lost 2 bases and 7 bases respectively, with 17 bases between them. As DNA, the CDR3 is TGTGCCAGCAGTTTAACAGGGAACGCTAGGGGTGGCTACACCTTC. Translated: CASSLTGNARGGYTF.

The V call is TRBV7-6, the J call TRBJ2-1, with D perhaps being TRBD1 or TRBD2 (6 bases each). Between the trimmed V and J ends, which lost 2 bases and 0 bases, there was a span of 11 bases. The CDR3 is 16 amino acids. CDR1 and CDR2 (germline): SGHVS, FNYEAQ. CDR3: CASSLLGGSSYNEQFF. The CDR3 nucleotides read TGTGCCAGCAGCTTACTAGGGGGGTCCTCCTACAATGAGCAGTTCTTC.

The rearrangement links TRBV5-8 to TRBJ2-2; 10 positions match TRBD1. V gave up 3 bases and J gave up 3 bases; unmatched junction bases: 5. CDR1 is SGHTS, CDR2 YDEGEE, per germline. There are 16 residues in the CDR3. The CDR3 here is CASSSSGQGYTGELFF. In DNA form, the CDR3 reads TGTGCCAGCAGCTCTTCGGGACAGGGGTACACCGGGGAGCTGTTTTTT.

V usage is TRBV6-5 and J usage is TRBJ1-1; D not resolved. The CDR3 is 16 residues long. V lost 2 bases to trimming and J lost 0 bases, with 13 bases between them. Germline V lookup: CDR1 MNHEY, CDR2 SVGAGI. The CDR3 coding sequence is TGTGCCAGCAGTTACCGCCAAAGACGGGTGAACACTGAAGCTTTCTTT. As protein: CASSYRQRRVNTEAFF.

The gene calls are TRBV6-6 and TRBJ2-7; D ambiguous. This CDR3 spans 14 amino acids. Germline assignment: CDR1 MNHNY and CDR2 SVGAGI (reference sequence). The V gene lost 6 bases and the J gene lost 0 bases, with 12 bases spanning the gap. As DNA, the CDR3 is TGTGCCAGCAGCCCCCCAGGATACTCCTACGAGCAGTACTTC. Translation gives CASSPPGYSYEQYF.

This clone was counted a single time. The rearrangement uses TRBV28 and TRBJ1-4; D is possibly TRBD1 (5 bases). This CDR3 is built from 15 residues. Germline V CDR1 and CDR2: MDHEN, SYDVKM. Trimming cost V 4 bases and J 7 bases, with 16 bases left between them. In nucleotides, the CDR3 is TGTGCCAGCAGTTCAGGTCGGGGGGGGAGTGAAAAACTGTTTTTT. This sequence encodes CASSSGRGGSEKLFF.

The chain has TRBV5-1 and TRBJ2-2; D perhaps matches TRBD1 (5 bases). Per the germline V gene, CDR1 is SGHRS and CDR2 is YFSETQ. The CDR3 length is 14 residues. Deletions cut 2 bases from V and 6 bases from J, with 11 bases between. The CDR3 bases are TGCGCCAGCAGCTTTCAGGGTCAATCCGGGGAGCTGTTTTTT. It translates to CASSFQGQSGELFF. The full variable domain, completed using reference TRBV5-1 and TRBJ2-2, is KAGVTQTPRYLIKTRGQQVTLSCSPISGHRSVSWYQQTPGQGLQFLFEYFSETQRNKGNFPGRFSGRQFSNSRSEMNVSTLELGDSALYLCASSFQGQSGELFFGEGSRLTVL.